One and the same sample provided the 23 T cell receptor beta chains below, sequenced in a study of cytomegalovirus exposure and HLA in healthy donors. Primers for the PCR totalled 60 Vbeta and 13 Jbeta. Measured with immunoSEQ multiplex PCR; TCRdb has only the in-frame clones, and not every one. The data hold roughly 180,000 clones, with 80% observed a single time. Material: PBMCs. The receptor set was obtained from a man younger than 40 in good health and CMV-seropositive.

The chain uses TRBV4-1 and TRBJ2-5, with 14 bases identical to TRBD2. The CDR3 covers 20 residues. Germline CDR1 reads MGHRA; CDR2 reads YSYEKL. The V segment lost 1 base and the J segment 0 bases; nucleotides outside the gene matches: 10. This CDR3 is CASSQGGLAGGNPNQETQYF. CDR3 bases: TGCGCCAGCAGCCAAGGAGGACTAGCGGGAGGAAACCCCAACCAAGAGACCCAGTACTTC.

The chain uses TRBV7-2 and TRBJ2-1; 9 bases agree with TRBD2. CDR1 and CDR2 (germline): SGHTA, FQGNSA. V lost 1 base to trimming and J lost 5 bases; unmatched junction nucleotides: 6. The CDR3 consists of 16 residues. The CDR3 nucleotides are TGTGCCAGCAGCTTAGTGGCTAGCGGGGCCCACAATGAGCAGTTCTTC. The encoded protein is CASSLVASGAHNEQFF.

The chain joins TRBV25-1 to TRBJ1-4, with D uncertain. The germline V gene encodes CDR1 MGHDK and CDR2 SYGVNS. The CDR3 spans 16 residues. V was shortened by 2 bases and J by 8 bases, with 18 bases between the two germline ends. CDR3 region: CASSEPGVPLGEKLFF. Here the CDR3 DNA reads TGTGCCAGCAGTGAACCAGGCGTCCCCTTGGGCGAAAAACTGTTTTTT.

J is TRBJ2-3 and V is TRBV4-2, with 9 bases fitting TRBD2. With V trimmed by 3 bases and J by 2 bases, 6 bases remained unmatched. This CDR3 region has 16 residues. Per the germline V gene, CDR1 is LGHNA and CDR2 is YNFKEQ. The CDR3 DNA reads as TGTGCCAGCAGCCAGGTACTAGCGGGCCTCACAGATACGCAGTATTTT. This sequence encodes CASSQVLAGLTDTQYF.

This chain joins TRBV9 and TRBJ2-1; 9 bases map to TRBD2. V dropped 7 bases and J dropped 8; count of bases not matched to a gene: 13. The CDR3 runs 15 residues. Germline V gene lookup returns CDR1 SGDLS and CDR2 YYNGEE. CDR3 amino acids: CASAGGPTPQYEQFF. CDR3 nucleotide sequence: TGTGCCAGCGCGGGAGGGCCGACTCCCCAATATGAGCAGTTCTTC. The variable domain in full, completed from reference TRBV9 and TRBJ2-1, reads DSGVTQTPKHLITATGQRVTLRCSPRSGDLSVYWYQQSLDQGLQFLIQYYNGEERAKGNILERFSAQQFPDLHSELNLSSLELGDSALYFCASAGGPTPQYEQFFGPGTRLTVL.

The chain carries TRBV6-6 and TRBJ1-2, with 9 bases lining up with TRBD1. CDR1 and CDR2 from the germline V gene are MNHNY and SVGAGI (reference sequence). The CDR3 has 15 amino acids. Germline trimming cut 5 bases from V and 9 bases from J; bases unmatched to any gene: 13. The CDR3 here is CASSQIPGQGISYTF. CDR3 coding DNA: TGTGCCAGCAGTCAAATCCCGGGACAGGGAATTAGCTACACCTTC.

In its sample, this clone was seen a few times. The rearrangement links TRBV10-3 to TRBJ1-2, with 9 bases that match TRBD1. Unmatched junction bases numbered 16, after V lost 6 bases and J lost 8 bases. The CDR3 loop spans 16 amino acids. Germline assignment: CDR1 ENHRY and CDR2 SYGVKD. The CDR3 reads CAIRGDRAEAVLGYTF. CDR3 in DNA: TGTGCCATCAGGGGGGACAGGGCGGAGGCTGTCCTCGGCTACACCTTC.

The chain employs TRBV19 and TRBJ1-1, with D possibly TRBD1 on 5 matching bases. The CDR3 covers 13 residues. Trimming took 3 bases from V and 3 from J, leaving 8 bases between them. Germline loops: CDR1 LNHDA, CDR2 SQIVND (reference sequence). CDR3 region: CASSIDSYTEAFF. As DNA, the CDR3 is TGTGCCAGTAGTATCGACAGTTACACTGAAGCTTTCTTT.

This sequence joins TRBV6-4 and TRBJ1-2, with D unclear. The germline CDR1 and CDR2 sequences are MRHNA and SNTAGT. This CDR3 region has 14 residues. Trimming took 3 bases from V and 6 from J, leaving 14 bases between them. In nucleotides, the CDR3 is TGTGCCAGCAGTGAAGGTGGGCAGCTCGATGGCTACACCTTC. It encodes CASSEGGQLDGYTF.

The rearrangement joins TRBV19 to TRBJ1-1, with D hard to call. Germline V gene sequence: CDR1 LNHDA, CDR2 SQIVND (reference sequence). The length of the CDR3 is 14 residues. V lost 5 bases, J lost 1 base, and 11 bases lay in between. The CDR3 loop reads CASSPPHGNTEAFF. The CDR3 DNA is TGTGCCAGTAGTCCCCCCCACGGGAACACTGAAGCTTTCTTT.

The chain is built from TRBV19 and TRBJ1-6; D is possibly TRBD1 (6 bases). The ends were cut back, 7 bases at V and 9 bases at J, with 16 bases in the middle. The CDR3 is made up of 14 amino acids. CDR1 and CDR2 from the germline V gene are LNHDA and SQIVND (reference sequence). The CDR3 protein is CASTAGEWRSPLHF. DNA of the CDR3: TGTGCCAGTACCGCAGGGGAGTGGCGTTCACCCCTCCACTTT. Supplemented by reference TRBV19 and TRBJ1-6, the full variable domain reads DGGITQSPKYLFRKEGQNVTLSCEQNLNHDAMYWYRQDPGQGLRLIYYSQIVNDFQKGDIAEGYSVSREKKESFPLTVTSAQKNPTAFYLCASTAGEWRSPLHFGNGTRLTVT.

This clone has just one count. This sequence joins TRBV27 and TRBJ2-7; possibly TRBD1 for D (5 bases). Trimming shortened V by 2 bases and J by 3 bases, and 5 bases separated the two germline ends. The CDR3 contains 12 residues. Germline CDR1 is MNHEY and CDR2 is SMNVEV (reference sequence). This CDR3 is CASSLTGYEQYF. CDR3 bases: TGTGCCAGCAGTTTAACAGGCTACGAGCAGTACTTC.

CDR3 sequence (DNA): TGTGCCAGCTCACCTGGTGGGGGGGCCGATCAGCCCCAGCATTTT. Residues: CASSPGGGADQPQHF. The chain combines TRBV18 with TRBJ1-5; tentative D call: TRBD1 (6 bases). Germline V CDR1 and CDR2: KGHSH, LQKENI. The CDR3 loop spans 15 amino acids. With 3 bases removed from V and 5 bases from J, the gap between germline ends came to 14 bases.

This chain connects TRBV29-1 to TRBJ2-7, with 10 positions matching TRBD1. The CDR3 spans 15 residues. Germline V gene data show CDR1 as SQVTM and CDR2 as ANQGSEA. The ends lost 3 bases at V and 4 bases at J; junction bases unmatched: 9. DNA of the CDR3: TGCAGCGTTGAGGGGACAGGGGAGGCTTTATACGAGCAGTACTTC. As protein: CSVEGTGEALYEQYF.

V is TRBV2 and J is TRBJ2-1; D may be TRBD2 (5 bases). This CDR3 has 15 amino acids. V shed 4 bases and J shed 5 bases, with 15 bases lying between them. Germline-derived CDR1 and CDR2 are SNHLY and FYNNEI. The CDR3 coding sequence is TGTGCCAGCAGTGTTGATCGGCTAGCCGACAATGAGCAGTTCTTC. Protein: CASSVDRLADNEQFF. The whole variable domain, filled in from reference TRBV2 and TRBJ2-1, reads EPEVTQTPSHQVTQMGQEVILRCVPISNHLYFYWYRQILGQKVEFLVSFYNNEISEKSEIFDDQFSVERPDGSNFTLKIRSTKLEDSAMYFCASSVDRLADNEQFFGPGTRLTVL.

The chain links TRBV11-2 to TRBJ2-7; 10 bases map to TRBD1. Germline V gene sequence: CDR1 SGHAT, CDR2 FQNNGV. The CDR3 runs 13 residues. Trimming removed 4 bases from V and 4 bases from J; junction bases left unmatched: 1. DNA for the CDR3: TGTGCCAGCAGCTCGGACAGGGGGTACGAGCAGTACTTC. Residues: CASSSDRGYEQYF.

The rearrangement uses TRBV9 and TRBJ2-1; 8 bases are a match to TRBD2. The CDR3 has 17 amino acids. The trim removed 2 bases at V and 10 bases at J, leaving 17 bases unmatched. Germline V gene lookup returns CDR1 SGDLS and CDR2 YYNGEE. CDR3: CASSVLGGGVAGREQFF. In DNA, the CDR3 is TGTGCCAGCAGCGTCCTGGGGGGGGGCGTAGCGGGAAGGGAGCAGTTCTTC.

This clone was observed once. The V call is TRBV6-5, the J call TRBJ1-1; no clear D gene. The length of the CDR3 is 13 residues. Germline assignment: CDR1 MNHEY and CDR2 SVGAGI. Trimming removed 6 bases from V and 5 bases from J, with 13 bases in between. CDR3 region: CASSPRRRTEAFF. The CDR3 DNA is TGTGCCAGCAGCCCACGTCGTAGAACTGAAGCTTTCTTT.

The V call is TRBV11-3, the J call TRBJ2-7, with TRBD2 matching over 12 bases. CDR3 length equals 16 residues. In germline, CDR1 is SGHNT, CDR2 YENEEA. Trimming at V came to 5 bases and at J to 4 bases, leaving 9 bases not matched to a gene. CDR3 region: CASSPRASGGAYEQYF. CDR3 DNA sequence: TGTGCCAGCAGCCCCCGGGCTAGCGGGGGGGCTTACGAGCAGTACTTC. The full variable domain, its missing parts supplied by reference TRBV11-3 and TRBJ2-7, is EAGVVQSPRYKIIEKKQPVAFWCNPISGHNTLYWYLQNLGQGPELLIRYENEEAVDDSQLPKDRFSAERLKGVDSTLKIQPAELGDSAVYLCASSPRASGGAYEQYFGPGTRLTVT.

The chain employs TRBV5-1 and TRBJ2-3; 7 bases map to TRBD1. CDR1 SGHRS and CDR2 YFSETQ come from the germline V gene. The ends lost 3 bases at V and 4 bases at J; junction bases unmatched: 11. This CDR3 is 16 amino acids long. The CDR3 here is CASSWSAQGKADTQYF. The CDR3 region has the DNA TGCGCCAGCAGCTGGTCGGCACAGGGGAAGGCAGATACGCAGTATTTT.

The rearrangement joins TRBV5-1 to TRBJ1-1, with 8 bases identical to TRBD1. The J segment lost 9 bases and the V segment lost 0 bases, leaving 10 bases of the junction unmatched. Germline V gene data show CDR1 as SGHRS and CDR2 as YFSETQ. The CDR3 covers 15 residues. The CDR3 region is CASSLDGQGAMKAFF. CDR3 coding DNA: TGCGCCAGCAGCTTGGACGGGCAGGGGGCAATGAAAGCTTTCTTT. The variable domain in full, with the rest retrieved from reference TRBV5-1 and TRBJ1-1, is KAGVTQTPRYLIKTRGQQVTLSCSPISGHRSVSWYQQTPGQGLQFLFEYFSETQRNKGNFPGRFSGRQFSNSRSEMNVSTLELGDSALYLCASSLDGQGAMKAFFGQGTRLTVV.

CDR3 region: CASHGMEGNEKLFF. The CDR3 DNA sequence: TGTGCCAGCCACGGTATGGAGGGTAATGAAAAACTGTTTTTT. The chain is built from TRBV2 and TRBJ1-4; D remains ambiguous. Germline-derived CDR1 and CDR2 are SNHLY and FYNNEI. Trimming cost V 8 bases and J 4 bases, with 14 bases left between them. This CDR3 comprises 14 residues.

In this sample, this clone turned up once. The chain employs TRBV5-4 and TRBJ2-7, with D possibly TRBD2 on 5 matching bases. The CDR3 runs 15 residues. V lost 4 bases and J lost 0, with 14 bases in between. Germline V gene data show CDR1 as SGHNT and CDR2 as YYREEE (reference sequence). CDR3 sequence reads: CASSDERRSSYEQYF. In DNA, the CDR3 is TGTGCCAGCAGCGATGAACGGAGGAGCTCCTACGAGCAGTACTTC.